This TCR beta chain comes out of a study of beta chain features in type 1 diabetes. Study findings and constraints: Patients with Type 1 diabetes showed moderately but significantly shorter TCRB CDR3s in all four CD4+ subsets.

This CDR3 comprises 13 residues. Germline lookup yields CDR1 SGHNT and CDR2 YYREEE (reference sequence). Trimming removed 0 bases at V and 0 bases at J, with 2 bases between. Using CD45RO/CCR7/CD25/CD127/CD95/CD27, CD4+ naive, central memory, regulatory and stem cell-like memory cells were sorted. This clone occurred many times. Its antigen is not identified. The study reverse transcribed the entire isolated RNA, so it sequenced expressed TCRB transcripts. The method was immunoSEQ multiplex PCR; TCRdb's version includes in-frame clones alone and lacks a portion of them. This table holds more than 300,000 clones, 9.3% found once.

Sequenced sample: central memory CD4+ T cells from blood. The receptor's source is a man younger than 40 with type 1 diabetes. V usage is TRBV5-4 and J usage is TRBJ2-3; no clear D. DNA for the CDR3: TGTGCCAGCAGCTTGGAGAGCACAGATACGCAGTATTTT. Translated, it gives CASSLESTDTQYF.